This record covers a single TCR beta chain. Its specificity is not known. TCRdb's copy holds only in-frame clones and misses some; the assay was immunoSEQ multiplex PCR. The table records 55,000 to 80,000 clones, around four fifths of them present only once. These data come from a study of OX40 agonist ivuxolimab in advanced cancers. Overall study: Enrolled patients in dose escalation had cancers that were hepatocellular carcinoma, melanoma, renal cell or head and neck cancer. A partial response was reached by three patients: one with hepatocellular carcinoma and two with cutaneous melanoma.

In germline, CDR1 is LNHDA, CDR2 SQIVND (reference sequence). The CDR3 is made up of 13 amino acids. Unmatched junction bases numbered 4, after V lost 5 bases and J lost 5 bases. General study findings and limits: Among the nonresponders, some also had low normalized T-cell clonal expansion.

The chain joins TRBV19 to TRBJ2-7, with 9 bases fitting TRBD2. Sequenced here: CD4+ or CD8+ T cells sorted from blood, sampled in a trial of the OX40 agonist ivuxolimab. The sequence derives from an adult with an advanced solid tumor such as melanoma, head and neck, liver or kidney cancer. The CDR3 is CASSVSGRNEQYF. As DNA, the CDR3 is TGTGCCAGTAGTGTGAGCGGGAGGAACGAGCAGTACTTC.